Listed below are T cell receptor beta chains from one sample, sequenced in a study of cytomegalovirus exposure and HLA in healthy donors. The repertoire was sequenced with immunoSEQ multiplex PCR; TCRdb's copy has only in-frame clones and lacks some. The sample table includes some 46,000 clones. The material sequenced was PBMCs. These receptors all stem from a woman aged 30 to 39 in good health and CMV-seronegative. CDR3s include the opening cysteine and the closing phenylalanine or tryptophan. The D gene is left open where the match is weak.

>TRBV7-9|TRBJ2-7|TRBD1
CASSHRDRGYEQYF
TGTGCCAGCAGCCACCGGGACAGGGGTTACGAGCAGTACTTC
>TRBV5-5|TRBJ1-3|-
CASGGISGNTIYF
TGTGCCAGCGGGGGGATTTCTGGAAACACCATATATTTT
>TRBV29-1|TRBJ1-3|-
CSVSTGNSGNTIYF
TGCAGCGTGTCGACAGGAAACTCTGGAAACACCATATATTTT
>TRBV30|TRBJ1-5|-
CAWSVTGGLKPQHF
TGTGCCTGGAGTGTAACGGGGGGGCTTAAGCCCCAGCATTTT
>TRBV4-2|TRBJ2-1|-
CASSQDLGGTDNEQFF
TGTGCCAGCAGCCAAGATCTAGGTGGAACCGACAATGAGCAGTTCTTC
>TRBV30|TRBJ2-7|-
CAGRGIPRNYEQYF
TGTGCCGGCCGGGGGATCCCGCGGAACTACGAGCAGTACTTC
>TRBV5-4|TRBJ2-7|TRBD2
CASSVSFWTSGSYEQYF
TGTGCCAGCAGCGTGAGTTTTTGGACTAGCGGGAGCTACGAGCAGTACTTC
>TRBV18|TRBJ2-7|TRBD1
CASSTIQGVEQYF
TGTGCCAGCTCAACAATACAGGGGGTCGAGCAGTACTTC
>TRBV9|TRBJ1-2|-
CASSASRGGYTF
TGTGCCAGCAGCGCTTCCAGGGGCGGCTACACCTTC
>TRBV27|TRBJ2-5|-
CATISGGKTQYF
TGTGCCACCATCAGCGGTGGAAAGACCCAGTACTTC
>TRBV7-2|TRBJ1-1|TRBD1
CASSPYGTGGTEAFF
TGTGCCAGCAGCCCTTACGGGACAGGGGGCACTGAAGCTTTCTTT
>TRBV28|TRBJ1-2|TRBD1
CASSFYTGARAYGYTF
TGTGCCAGCAGTTTTTACACAGGGGCTCGGGCTTATGGCTACACCTTC
>TRBV2|TRBJ2-7|-
CATGGAGRDYEQYF
TGTGCCACCGGCGGAGCAGGGCGAGACTACGAGCAGTACTTC
>TRBV4-3|TRBJ2-7|-
CASSQDRRGLYEQYF
TGCGCCAGCAGCCAAGATCGGCGGGGCCTGTACGAGCAGTACTTC
>TRBV30|TRBJ2-7|-
CAWSAERGVDEQYF
TGTGCCTGGAGTGCCGAAAGGGGTGTCGACGAGCAGTACTTC
>TRBV18|TRBJ2-7|-
CASSPPGQPYEQYF
TGTGCCAGCTCACCACCGGGACAACCGTACGAGCAGTACTTC
>TRBV4-1|TRBJ2-4|-
CASSQDVRDLAKNIQYF
TGCGCCAGCAGCCAAGATGTCAGGGACTTAGCCAAAAACATTCAGTACTTC
>TRBV4-1|TRBJ1-2|TRBD1
CASSHPGQGGGYTF
TGCGCCAGCAGCCACCCCGGACAGGGTGGTGGCTACACCTTC
>TRBV15|TRBJ1-4|-
CATSSTGDNEKLFF
TGTGCCACCAGCAGTACAGGAGATAATGAAAAACTGTTTTTT
>TRBV5-4|TRBJ1-1|TRBD1
CASSLPGQGAEAFF
TGTGCCAGCAGCTTGCCGGGACAGGGGGCTGAAGCTTTCTTT
>TRBV11-2|TRBJ1-1|-
CASSPGGYTEAFF
TGTGCCAGCAGCCCTGGCGGCTACACTGAAGCTTTCTTT
>TRBV7-9|TRBJ1-2|-
CASSTVNYGYTF
TGTGCCAGTTCGACAGTTAACTATGGCTACACCTTC
>TRBV4-3|TRBJ2-1|TRBD2
CASSQEELASSYNEQFF
TGCGCCAGCAGCCAAGAAGAACTAGCGAGCTCCTACAATGAGCAGTTCTTC
>TRBV18|TRBJ2-3|TRBD2
CASSTTGTRNTQYF
TGTGCCAGCTCAACAACCGGGACTAGGAATACGCAGTATTTT
>TRBV19|TRBJ2-5|TRBD1
CATRDRGQTQYF
TGTGCCACCAGGGACAGGGGACAGACCCAGTACTTC
>TRBV14|TRBJ2-1|TRBD2
CASSQESRGSYDNEQFF
TGTGCCAGCAGCCAAGAATCACGCGGGAGTTACGACAATGAGCAGTTCTTC
>TRBV5-1|TRBJ1-2|TRBD1
CASSVRLRGQGFSTF
TGCGCCAGCAGCGTGCGCCTTCGCGGACAGGGGTTTAGCACCTTC
>TRBV30|TRBJ2-7|TRBD2
CAWSVGLAGGPGQYF
TGTGCCTGGAGCGTAGGACTAGCGGGAGGGCCGGGGCAGTACTTC
>TRBV6-5|TRBJ2-7|-
CASSRRGAAYEQYF
TGTGCCAGCAGCCGCCGGGGGGCCGCCTACGAGCAGTACTTC
>TRBV29-1|TRBJ2-7|TRBD1
CSVLGQAYEQYF
TGCAGCGTACTAGGACAGGCCTACGAGCAGTACTTC
>TRBV9|TRBJ2-1|TRBD2
CASSVGLAGIDEQFF
TGTGCCAGCAGCGTAGGTCTAGCGGGAATCGATGAGCAGTTCTTC
>TRBV11-3|TRBJ1-1|-
CASSPPGPLPGAEAFF
TGTGCCAGCAGCCCCCCGGGTCCCCTTCCAGGGGCTGAAGCTTTCTTT
>TRBV28|TRBJ2-6|-
CASSFRASGANVLTF
TGTGCCAGCAGTTTCCGCGCCTCTGGGGCCAACGTCCTGACTTTC
>TRBV7-9|TRBJ2-7|-
CASSRAHGAGEQYF
TGTGCCAGCAGCCGAGCGCATGGAGCCGGCGAGCAGTACTTC
>TRBV9|TRBJ2-7|TRBD1
CASSAATGNYHEQYF
TGTGCCAGCAGCGCCGCGACAGGGAACTACCACGAGCAGTACTTC
>TRBV29-1|TRBJ1-1|-
CSVGEGRTEAFF
TGCAGCGTTGGGGAGGGGCGCACTGAAGCTTTCTTT
>TRBV11-2|TRBJ2-7|TRBD2
CASSSGTSGDEQYF
TGTGCCAGCAGCTCAGGGACTAGCGGGGACGAGCAGTACTTC
>TRBV30|TRBJ2-3|-
CAWSGADTQYF
TGTGCCTGGAGTGGGGCGGATACGCAGTATTTT
>TRBV7-7|TRBJ2-2|-
CASASVVGELFF
TGTGCTAGCGCCTCGGTTGTCGGGGAGCTGTTTTTT
>TRBV15|TRBJ1-1|-
CATSREEGMNTEAFF
TGTGCCACCAGCAGAGAGGAGGGCATGAACACTGAAGCTTTCTTT
>TRBV7-2|TRBJ2-2|-
CASSLRPEGSRELFF
TGTGCCAGCAGCTTAAGGCCAGAGGGTAGTCGGGAGCTGTTTTTT
>TRBV30|TRBJ2-7|TRBD2
CAWSVGLAGLDYEQYF
TGTGCCTGGAGTGTCGGCCTAGCGGGATTAGACTACGAGCAGTACTTC
>TRBV12-5|TRBJ1-1|-
CASGLGHRDTEAFF
TGTGCTAGTGGTTTGGGACACAGGGACACTGAAGCTTTCTTT
>TRBV30|TRBJ2-5|TRBD2
CAWSPPGLVRQTQYF
TGTGCCTGGAGCCCACCCGGACTAGTTCGACAGACCCAGTACTTC
>TRBV9|TRBJ2-2|TRBD2
CASSDTGLNTGELFF
TGTGCCAGCAGCGACACGGGACTAAACACCGGGGAGCTGTTTTTT
>TRBV7-9|TRBJ1-5|TRBD1
CASSHRDREYDNQPQHF
TGTGCCAGCAGCCATCGGGACAGGGAGTATGACAATCAGCCCCAGCATTTT
>TRBV30|TRBJ2-5|TRBD1
CASGQGAVETQYF
TGTGCCTCAGGACAGGGGGCTGTTGAGACCCAGTACTTC
>TRBV30|TRBJ1-4|-
CACLLGRGLRKLFF
TGTGCCTGCCTCCTCGGGAGGGGGTTGCGGAAACTGTTTTTT
>TRBV30|TRBJ1-4|-
CAWSRGARWEKLFF
TGTGCCTGGAGTCGGGGGGCGCGGTGGGAAAAACTGTTTTTT
>TRBV27|TRBJ2-7|-
CASSSSGLTYEQYF
TGTGCCAGCAGTTCGTCAGGGTTAACCTACGAGCAGTACTTC
>TRBV29-1|TRBJ1-2|TRBD1
CSVEWVIRRGQGWDGYTF
TGCAGCGTTGAATGGGTTATCCGCCGGGGACAGGGGTGGGACGGCTACACCTTC